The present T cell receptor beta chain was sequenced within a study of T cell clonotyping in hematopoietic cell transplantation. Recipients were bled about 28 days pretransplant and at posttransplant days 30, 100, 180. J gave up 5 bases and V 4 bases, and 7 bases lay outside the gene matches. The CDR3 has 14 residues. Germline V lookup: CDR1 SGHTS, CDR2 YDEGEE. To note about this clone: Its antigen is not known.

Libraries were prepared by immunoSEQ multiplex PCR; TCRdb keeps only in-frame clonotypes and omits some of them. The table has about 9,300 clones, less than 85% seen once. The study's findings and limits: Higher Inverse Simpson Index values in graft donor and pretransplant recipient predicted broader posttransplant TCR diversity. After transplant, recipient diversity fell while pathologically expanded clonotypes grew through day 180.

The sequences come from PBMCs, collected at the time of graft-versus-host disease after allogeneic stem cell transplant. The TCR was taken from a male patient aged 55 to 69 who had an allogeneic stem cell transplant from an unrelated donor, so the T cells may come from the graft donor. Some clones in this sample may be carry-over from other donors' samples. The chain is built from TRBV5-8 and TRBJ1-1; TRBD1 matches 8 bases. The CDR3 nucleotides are TGTGCCAGCAGCCCCGGACAGGGTGGGACTGAAGCTTTCTTT. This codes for CASSPGQGGTEAFF.